The 21 T cell receptor beta chains below come from one sample, sequenced in a study of T-cell memory formation after mild COVID-19. TCRdb called the 5' RACE reads again in MiXCR, with one record for every CDR3 protein. The sample includes hundreds of thousands of distinct CDR3 sequences, roughly a fifth of them seen just once. Specimen: PBMCs or a T cell subset sorted from them (not recorded which). Every receptor here comes from an adult woman who had mild COVID-19 (a few samples of this study predate the infection). Cell type and time point are not known.

The V gene is TRBV5-1, the J gene TRBJ2-3; D is unresolved. The germline CDR1 and CDR2 sequences are SGHRS and YFSETQ. The CDR3 consists of 15 residues. V was cut by 6 bases and J by 0 bases, with 14 bases left in between. CDR3 DNA: TGCGCCAGCACCCTGGACCTCCAGAGCACAGATACGCAGTATTTT. It is translated as CASTLDLQSTDTQYF.

A few counts support this clonotype. This sequence joins TRBV2 and TRBJ2-2; no clear D gene. The CDR3 totals 14 residues. Trimming pared 5 bases from V and 6 bases from J, leaving 13 bases between. Germline CDR1 SNHLY, CDR2 FYNNEI. The CDR3 reads CASSPERAPGELFF. The DNA of the CDR3 is TGTGCCAGCAGTCCAGAAAGGGCTCCCGGGGAGCTGTTTTTT.

The genes are TRBV6-5 and TRBJ1-6, with 7 bases that match TRBD1. The trim removed 5 bases at V and 8 bases at J, leaving 9 bases unmatched. The CDR3 loop spans 15 amino acids. Per the germline V gene, CDR1 is MNHEY and CDR2 is SVGAGI. Here the CDR3 DNA reads TGTGCCAGCAGTGTACAGGGGAATTCGGATTCACCCCTCCACTTT. Protein sequence: CASSVQGNSDSPLHF.

This clonotype was detected many times. The chain is built from TRBV24-1 and TRBJ2-5; TRBD1 might be the D (6 bases). In germline, CDR1 is KGHDR, CDR2 SFDVKD. The CDR3 sequence is 14 residues long. Deletions cut 4 bases from V and 1 base from J, with 9 bases between. The CDR3 DNA is TGTGCCACCAGTGAACAGGGCCCCCAAGAGACCCAGTACTTC. Encoded protein: CATSEQGPQETQYF.

This clonotype turned up a few times. The chain uses TRBV14 and TRBJ1-2, with D unclear. CDR1 is SGHDN and CDR2 is FVKESK in the germline V gene. The CDR3 consists of 14 residues. V was shortened by 4 bases and J by 4 bases, with 13 bases between the two germline ends. CDR3 nucleotides: TGTGCCAGCAGCCCGGTCCCTACATCCTATGGCTACACCTTC. It is translated as CASSPVPTSYGYTF.

The gene calls are TRBV6-2 or TRBV6-3 and TRBJ1-1; D is unclear. This CDR3 has 12 residues. Germline CDR1 and CDR2: MNHEY and SVGEGT. V was cut by 8 bases and J by 2 bases, with 9 bases left in between. The CDR3 reads CASVTVNTEAFF. In DNA, the CDR3 is TGTGCCAGCGTAACGGTTAACACTGAAGCTTTCTTT.

This clonotype was seen a few times. J is TRBJ2-1 and V is TRBV5-5; D unresolved. Between the trimmed V and J ends, which lost 1 base and 3 bases, there was a span of 11 bases. The germline gives CDR1 SGHKS, CDR2 YYEKEE (reference sequence). The CDR3 is 15 amino acids. The CDR3 protein is CASSLNAAYYNEQFF. CDR3 DNA: TGTGCCAGCAGCTTGAATGCAGCCTACTACAATGAGCAGTTCTTC.

This clonotype has a handful of counts. This chain joins TRBV11-2 and TRBJ2-2, with D possibly TRBD1 on 5 matching bases. Germline values: CDR1 SGHAT, CDR2 FQNNGV. There are 16 residues in the CDR3. V gave up 5 bases and J gave up 0 bases, with 13 bases separating them. The CDR3 loop reads CASSLDTFANTGELFF. The CDR3 coding sequence is TGTGCCAGCAGCCTGGACACGTTCGCGAACACCGGGGAGCTGTTTTTT.

V is TRBV6-5 and J is TRBJ1-1; D is perhaps TRBD1 (5 bases). The V end lost 0 bases, the J end lost 7 bases, and 12 bases lay between the germline ends. Looked up from germline, CDR1 is MNHEY and CDR2 is SVGAGI. The CDR3 covers 14 residues. This CDR3 reads CASSYSGPRDEAFF. For the CDR3, the DNA is TGTGCCAGCAGTTACTCGGGACCCCGAGATGAAGCTTTCTTT.

This rearrangement joins TRBV7-8 to TRBJ2-1; 7 bases align to TRBD1. The CDR3 has 16 amino acids. After removal of 6 bases from V and 4 bases from J, the junction contained 12 bases not matched to a gene. Germline V gene sequence: CDR1 SGHVS, CDR2 FQNEAQ. In nucleotides, the CDR3 is TGTGCCAGCAGACGAAACGCCGGGACAGTTTACAATGAGCAGTTCTTC. Translation: CASRRNAGTVYNEQFF.

The chain uses TRBV12-5 and TRBJ2-2, with D possibly being TRBD1 (6 bases). Deletions cut 1 base from V and 6 bases from J, with 15 bases between. The CDR3 loop spans 16 amino acids. Germline V lookup: CDR1 LGHNT, CDR2 FRNRAP. The CDR3 DNA is TGTGCTAGTGGTTTGGCCGGACAGTCCCGGGCCGGGGAGCTGTTTTTT. This encodes CASGLAGQSRAGELFF.

This clonotype has just a few counts. The rearrangement links TRBV4-1 to TRBJ2-3; D possibly corresponds to TRBD2 (6 bases). CDR1 is MGHRA and CDR2 is YSYEKL in the germline V gene. The ends were cut back, 3 bases at V and 0 bases at J, with 13 bases in the middle. This CDR3 region has 16 residues. Here the CDR3 DNA reads TGCGCCAGCAGCCAGTCTAGCGCCCCTAGCACAGATACGCAGTATTTT. It encodes CASSQSSAPSTDTQYF.

This chain joins TRBV6-6 and TRBJ1-2; D unclear. The CDR3 runs to 12 residues. Germline loops: CDR1 MNHNY, CDR2 SVGAGI (reference sequence). V lost 6 bases to trimming and J lost 8 bases, with 13 bases between them. CDR3 residues: CASRTPSTGYTF. CDR3 nucleotide sequence: TGTGCCAGCAGAACACCTAGCACAGGCTACACCTTC.

This clonotype occurred a few times. V usage is TRBV20-1 and J usage is TRBJ1-1, with 7 bases that match TRBD1. CDR1 is DFQATT and CDR2 is SNEGSKA in the germline V gene (reference sequence). After removal of 3 bases from V and 0 bases from J, the junction contained 10 bases not matched to a gene. The CDR3 has 16 amino acids. The CDR3 nucleotides are TGCAGTGCTAGGGCTCCGGGACAGTCGGTGAACACTGAAGCTTTCTTT. This translates into CSARAPGQSVNTEAFF.

The V call is TRBV12-3 or TRBV12-4, the J call TRBJ1-6; the match to TRBD1 covers 7 bases. V lost 6 bases, J lost 9 bases, and 11 bases stayed unmatched. The CDR3 is made up of 15 amino acids. CDR3 in amino acids: CASRTNRGDSSPLHF. The CDR3 bases are TGTGCCAGCAGAACCAACAGGGGCGACTCTTCACCCCTCCACTTT.

The V call is TRBV6-5, the J call TRBJ1-2; D not certain. Germline V gives CDR1 MNHEY, CDR2 SVGAGI. Deletions cut 6 bases from V and 4 bases from J, with 12 bases between. This CDR3 contains 13 residues. The CDR3 DNA is TGTGCCAGCAGAACGGAACGGACCTATGGCTACACCTTC. This gives the protein CASRTERTYGYTF.

This clonotype showed up just a few times. The chain links TRBV5-1 to TRBJ2-3, with 9 bases fitting TRBD1. V trimming: 2 bases; J trimming: 0 bases; junction bases outside the gene matches: 4. Germline V gives CDR1 SGHRS, CDR2 YFSETQ. The CDR3 is made up of 16 amino acids. CDR3 nucleotides: TGCGCCAGCAGCTTAAGGGGACAGGGAAGCACAGATACGCAGTATTTT. This gives the protein CASSLRGQGSTDTQYF.

This clonotype has only a few counts. The chain recombines TRBV14 with TRBJ1-2; no clear D gene. The CDR3 has 11 amino acids. Germline-derived CDR1 and CDR2 are SGHDN and FVKESK. The V end lost 5 bases, the J end lost 9 bases, and 10 bases lay between the germline ends. CDR3 bases: TGTGCCAGCAGCAACATAGATAGCTACACCTTC. Its protein product is CASSNIDSYTF.

This clonotype was observed a handful of times. CDR3 sequence reads: CASSFSGTSGIGTDTQYF. CDR3 DNA: TGTGCCAGCAGTTTTTCCGGGACTAGCGGGATAGGGACAGATACGCAGTATTTT. This chain connects TRBV28 to TRBJ2-3, with 13 bases aligning to TRBD2. The germline V gene has CDR1 MDHEN and CDR2 SYDVKM. This CDR3 is 18 amino acids long. The V segment lost 3 bases and the J segment 3 bases; nucleotides outside the gene matches: 9.

A few counts support this clonotype. The chain uses TRBV11-3 and TRBJ1-1; D uncertain. Looked up from germline, CDR1 is SGHNT and CDR2 is YENEEA. Trimming removed 5 bases from V and 1 base from J, with 14 bases in between. CDR3 length equals 15 residues. The CDR3 sequence: CASSRHGQANTEAFF. In DNA, the CDR3 is TGTGCCAGCAGCCGGCACGGGCAGGCGAACACTGAAGCTTTCTTT.

This clonotype was seen more than once but under ten times. The gene calls are TRBV7-9 and TRBJ2-7; D perhaps matches TRBD1 (6 bases). Trimming took off 5 bases at V and 6 bases at J, with 17 bases between the two ends. The CDR3 is 14 amino acids. Germline CDR1 and CDR2: SEHNR and FQNEAQ (reference sequence). As DNA, the CDR3 is TGTGCCAGCAGCCTCCCCGTCGGACAGCTCGAGCAGTACTTC. Amino acids: CASSLPVGQLEQYF.